One sample yielded the 10 T cell receptor beta chains listed below, sequenced in a study of a mutant IDH1 vaccine in newly diagnosed glioma. No antigen is known for these receptors. Data came from immunoSEQ multiplex PCR; TCRdb stores just in-frame clones and leaves some out. The repertoire holds roughly 40,000 clones, with around 83% as singletons. As for time point: week 35, safety follow-up. Each vaccine dose was 300 ug of mutant IDH1 20-mer peptide, with topical imiquimod. This specimen was PBMCs, taken from a glioma patient whose treatment included an IDH1 peptide vaccine. The source is a woman aged 45-65 years with glioma.

The rearrangement uses TRBV30 and TRBJ1-6; no definite D call. With 1 base removed from V and 8 bases from J, the gap between germline ends came to 15 bases. Per the germline V gene, CDR1 is GTSNPN and CDR2 is SVGIG (reference sequence). CDR3 length equals 15 residues. Here the CDR3 reads CAWSEEAIADSPLHF. CDR3 nucleotides: TGTGCCTGGAGTGAAGAAGCCATAGCTGATTCACCCCTCCACTTT. The entire variable domain, with the rest obtained from reference TRBV30 and TRBJ1-6, is as follows: SQTIHQWPATLVQPVGSPLSLECTVEGTSNPNLYWYRQAAGRGLQLLFYSVGIGQISSEVPQNLSASRPQDRQFILSSKKLLLSDSGFYLCAWSEEAIADSPLHFGNGTRLTVT.

The chain has TRBV29-1 and TRBJ2-5, with TRBD1 matching over 8 bases. Germline CDR1 is SQVTM and CDR2 is ANQGSEA. The CDR3 consists of 13 residues. The V segment lost 2 bases and the J segment 1 base; nucleotides outside the gene matches: 0. This chain's CDR3 is CSVETGGQETQYF. CDR3 nucleotides: TGCAGCGTTGAAACAGGGGGCCAAGAGACCCAGTACTTC.

This clone was seen once. The genes are TRBV2 and TRBJ1-2; D ambiguous. The CDR3 has 11 residues. V shed 4 bases and J shed 3 bases, with 3 bases lying between them. Germline CDR1 and CDR2: SNHLY and FYNNEI. CDR3 residues: CASSGHYGYTF. The CDR3 region has the DNA TGTGCCAGCAGTGGACACTATGGCTACACCTTC.

The rearrangement links TRBV6-1 to TRBJ1-6; no clear D gene. This CDR3 is 14 amino acids long. The germline CDR1 and CDR2 sequences are MNHNS and SASEGT. V lost 2 bases and J 9 bases, leaving 11 bases between the germline ends. The CDR3 nucleotides read TGTGCCAGCAGTGAAAGGGCAGAAAGTTCACCCCTCCACTTT. Its translation: CASSERAESSPLHF.

The J gene is TRBJ1-1, the V gene TRBV13, with no clear D. Germline V gene sequence: CDR1 PRHDT, CDR2 FYEKMQ (reference sequence). CDR3 length: 13 residues. The V end was cut by 4 bases, the J end by 7 bases, with 13 bases between. The CDR3 DNA is TGTGCCAGCAGCTCCTGGACGGGCATTGAAGCTTTCTTT. Residues: CASSSWTGIEAFF.

The table lists this clone with a few counts. V and J are TRBV9 and TRBJ1-1; no firm D call. The length of the CDR3 is 15 residues. Germline V lookup: CDR1 SGDLS, CDR2 YYNGEE. Between the trimmed V and J ends, which lost 0 bases and 0 bases, there was a span of 9 bases. CDR3: CASSVANKLNTEAFF. The DNA for the CDR3 is TGTGCCAGCAGCGTAGCTAACAAACTGAACACTGAAGCTTTCTTT.

This clone was picked up a small number of times. The chain links TRBV6-6 to TRBJ1-1; 7 positions agree with TRBD1. From germline, CDR1 is MNHNY and CDR2 SVGAGI (reference sequence). This CDR3 spans 13 amino acids. With 4 bases clipped from V and 4 bases from J, the junction kept 3 bases outside the gene matches. As DNA, the CDR3 is TGTGCCAGCAGTTCAGGGGGGGGCACTGAAGCTTTCTTT. Residues: CASSSGGGTEAFF.

The sample holds a few counts of this clone. The chain recombines TRBV10-3 with TRBJ2-3; D might be TRBD2 (5 bases). Trimming took off 0 bases at V and 2 bases at J, with 15 bases between the two ends. Per the germline V gene, CDR1 is ENHRY and CDR2 is SYGVKD. This CDR3 contains 17 residues. The CDR3 region is CAISESMAAETTDTQYF. The CDR3 coding sequence is TGTGCCATCAGTGAGTCGATGGCAGCGGAAACCACAGATACGCAGTATTTT.

This CDR3 reads CASSELSSGSYNEQFF. CDR3 in DNA: TGTGCCAGCAGTGAGCTGTCTAGCGGGAGCTACAATGAGCAGTTCTTC. J is TRBJ2-1 and V is TRBV25-1; 10 bases match TRBD2. The trim removed 3 bases at V and 3 bases at J, leaving 5 bases unmatched. The length of the CDR3 is 16 residues. Per germline, CDR1 MGHDK and CDR2 SYGVNS.

This clone occurred once. The V call is TRBV7-8, the J call TRBJ2-1; TRBD1 aligns across 8 bases. The junction had 14 bases not matched to a gene; V was cut back by 4 bases and J by 12 bases. Germline V lookup: CDR1 SGHVS, CDR2 FQNEAQ. The CDR3 consists of 15 residues. Written as DNA, the CDR3 is TGTGCCAGCAGCTCGGCCGGGACAGGCCCAGTTGGGCAGTTCTTC. Protein product: CASSSAGTGPVGQFF.